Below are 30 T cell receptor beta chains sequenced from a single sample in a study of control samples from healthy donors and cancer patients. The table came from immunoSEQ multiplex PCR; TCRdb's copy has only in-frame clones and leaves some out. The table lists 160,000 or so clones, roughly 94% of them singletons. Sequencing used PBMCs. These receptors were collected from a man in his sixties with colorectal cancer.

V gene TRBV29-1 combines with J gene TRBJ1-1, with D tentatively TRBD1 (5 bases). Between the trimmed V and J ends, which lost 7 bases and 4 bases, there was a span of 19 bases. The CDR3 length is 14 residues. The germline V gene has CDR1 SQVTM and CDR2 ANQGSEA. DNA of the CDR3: TGCAGCGCGAGCACCCCCCCGGGGGGCACTGAAGCTTTCTTT. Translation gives CSASTPPGGTEAFF.

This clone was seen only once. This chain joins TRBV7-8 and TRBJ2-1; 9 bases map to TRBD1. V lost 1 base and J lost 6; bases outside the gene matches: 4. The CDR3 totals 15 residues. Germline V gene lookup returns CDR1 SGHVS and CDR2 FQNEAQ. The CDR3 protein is CASSLEQGAINEQFF. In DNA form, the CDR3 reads TGTGCCAGCAGCTTAGAACAGGGGGCAATCAATGAGCAGTTCTTC. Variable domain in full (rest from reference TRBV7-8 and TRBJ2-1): GAGVSQSPRYKVAKRGQDVALRCDPISGHVSLFWYQQALGQGPEFLTYFQNEAQLDKSGLPSDRFFAERPEGSVSTLKIQRTQQEDSAVYLCASSLEQGAINEQFFGPGTRLTVL.

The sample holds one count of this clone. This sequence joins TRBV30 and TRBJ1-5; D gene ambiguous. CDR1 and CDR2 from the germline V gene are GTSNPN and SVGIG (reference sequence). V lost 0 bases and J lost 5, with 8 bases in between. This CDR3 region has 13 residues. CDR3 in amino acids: CAWSVPGYQPQHF. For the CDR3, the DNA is TGTGCCTGGAGTGTACCGGGCTATCAGCCCCAGCATTTT.

The CDR3 protein is CASSLRLGGATDTQYF. The CDR3 DNA sequence: TGTGCCAGCAGCTTGCGCCTCGGCGGGGCCACAGATACGCAGTATTTT. The chain combines TRBV5-6 with TRBJ2-3; D possibly corresponds to TRBD2 (6 bases). The CDR3 has 16 amino acids. Germline loops: CDR1 SGHDT, CDR2 YYEEEE. V lost 1 base and J 2 bases, leaving 14 bases between the germline ends.

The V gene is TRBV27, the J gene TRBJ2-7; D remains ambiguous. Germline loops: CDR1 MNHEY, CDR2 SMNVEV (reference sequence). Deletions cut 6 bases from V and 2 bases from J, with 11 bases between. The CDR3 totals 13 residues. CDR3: CASSPLGPYEQYF. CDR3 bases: TGTGCCAGCAGCCCGTTAGGTCCCTACGAGCAGTACTTC.

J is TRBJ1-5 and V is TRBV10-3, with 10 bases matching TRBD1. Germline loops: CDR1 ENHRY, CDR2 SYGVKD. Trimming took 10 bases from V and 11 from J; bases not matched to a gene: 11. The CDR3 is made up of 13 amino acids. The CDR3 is CATGTGAGWAQHF. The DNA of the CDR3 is TGTGCCACCGGGACAGGGGCCGGGTGGGCCCAGCATTTT.

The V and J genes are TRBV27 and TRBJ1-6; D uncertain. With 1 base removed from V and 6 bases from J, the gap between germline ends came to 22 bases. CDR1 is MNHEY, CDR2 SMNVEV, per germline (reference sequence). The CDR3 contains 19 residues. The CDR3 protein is CASSLWGSRAEARNSPLHF. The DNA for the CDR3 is TGTGCCAGCAGTTTATGGGGAAGTCGGGCGGAGGCACGTAATTCACCCCTCCACTTT.

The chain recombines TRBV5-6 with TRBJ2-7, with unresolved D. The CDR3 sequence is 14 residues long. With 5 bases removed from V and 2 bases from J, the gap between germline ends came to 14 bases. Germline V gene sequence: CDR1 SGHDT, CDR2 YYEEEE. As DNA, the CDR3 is TGTGCCAGCAGGTCGTGGGGTGGGGCCTACGAGCAGTACTTC. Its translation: CASRSWGGAYEQYF.

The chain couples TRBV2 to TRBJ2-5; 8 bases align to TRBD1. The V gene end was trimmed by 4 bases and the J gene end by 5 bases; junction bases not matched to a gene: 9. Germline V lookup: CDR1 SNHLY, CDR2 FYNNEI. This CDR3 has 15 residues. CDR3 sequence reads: CASSVSDRAAETQYF. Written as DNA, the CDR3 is TGTGCCAGCAGTGTCTCGGACAGGGCCGCTGAGACCCAGTACTTC.

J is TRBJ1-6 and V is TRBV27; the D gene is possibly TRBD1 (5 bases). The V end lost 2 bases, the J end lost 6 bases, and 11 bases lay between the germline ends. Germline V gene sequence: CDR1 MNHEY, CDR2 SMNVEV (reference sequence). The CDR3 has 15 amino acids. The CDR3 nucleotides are TGTGCCAGCAGTTTAGGGGGGACCGCTAATTCACCCCTCCACTTT. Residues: CASSLGGTANSPLHF.

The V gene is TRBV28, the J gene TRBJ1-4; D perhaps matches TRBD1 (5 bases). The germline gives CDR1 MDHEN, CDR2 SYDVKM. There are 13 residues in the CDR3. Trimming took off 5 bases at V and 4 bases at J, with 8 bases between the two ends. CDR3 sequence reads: CASSQGLNEKLFF. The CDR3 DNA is TGTGCCAGCAGTCAGGGACTTAATGAAAAACTGTTTTTT.

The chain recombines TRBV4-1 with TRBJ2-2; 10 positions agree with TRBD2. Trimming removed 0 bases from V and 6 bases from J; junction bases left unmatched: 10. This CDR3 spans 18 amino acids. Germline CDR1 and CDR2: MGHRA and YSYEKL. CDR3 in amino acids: CASSQDTSLAGVAGELFF. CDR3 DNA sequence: TGCGCCAGCAGCCAAGATACCTCTCTAGCGGGGGTGGCCGGGGAGCTGTTTTTT.

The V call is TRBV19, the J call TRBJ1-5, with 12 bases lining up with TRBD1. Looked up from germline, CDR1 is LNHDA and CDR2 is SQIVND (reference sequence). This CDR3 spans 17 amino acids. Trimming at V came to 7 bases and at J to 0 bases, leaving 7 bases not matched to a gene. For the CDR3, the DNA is TGTGCCAGTAATTGGGGACAGGGGGCGAGTAGCAATCAGCCCCAGCATTTT. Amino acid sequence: CASNWGQGASSNQPQHF.

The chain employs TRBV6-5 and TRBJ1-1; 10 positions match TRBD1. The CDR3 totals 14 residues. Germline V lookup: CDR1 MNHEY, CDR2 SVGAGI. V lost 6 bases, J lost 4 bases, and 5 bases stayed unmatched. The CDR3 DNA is TGTGCCAGCAGGATCAGGACAGGGGGCACTGAAGCTTTCTTT. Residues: CASRIRTGGTEAFF.

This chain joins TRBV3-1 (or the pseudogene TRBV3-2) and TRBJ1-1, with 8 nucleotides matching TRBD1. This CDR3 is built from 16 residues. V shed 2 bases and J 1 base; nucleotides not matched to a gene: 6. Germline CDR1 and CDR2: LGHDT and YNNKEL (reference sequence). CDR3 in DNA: TGTGCCAGCAGCCAACTTAGGACAGGGCAGAACACTGAAGCTTTCTTT. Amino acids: CASSQLRTGQNTEAFF.

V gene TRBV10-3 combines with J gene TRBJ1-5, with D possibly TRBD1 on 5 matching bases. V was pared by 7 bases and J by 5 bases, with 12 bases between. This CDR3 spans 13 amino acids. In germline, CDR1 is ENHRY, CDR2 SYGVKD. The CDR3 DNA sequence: TGTGCCATCACCGGGACGGCCGATCAGCCCCAGCATTTT. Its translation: CAITGTADQPQHF.

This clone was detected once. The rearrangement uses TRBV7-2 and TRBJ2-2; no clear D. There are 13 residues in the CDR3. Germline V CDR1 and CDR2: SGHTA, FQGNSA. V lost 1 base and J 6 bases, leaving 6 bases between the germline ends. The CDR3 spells CASSLVGPGELFF. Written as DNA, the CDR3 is TGTGCCAGCAGCTTAGTCGGACCCGGGGAGCTGTTTTTT.

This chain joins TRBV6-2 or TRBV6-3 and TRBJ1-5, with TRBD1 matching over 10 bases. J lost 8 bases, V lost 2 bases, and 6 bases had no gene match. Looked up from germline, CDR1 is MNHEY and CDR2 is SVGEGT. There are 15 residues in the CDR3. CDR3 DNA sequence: TGTGCCAGCAGTTACGGGACAGGGGCGAATGAGCCCCAGCATTTT. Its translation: CASSYGTGANEPQHF.

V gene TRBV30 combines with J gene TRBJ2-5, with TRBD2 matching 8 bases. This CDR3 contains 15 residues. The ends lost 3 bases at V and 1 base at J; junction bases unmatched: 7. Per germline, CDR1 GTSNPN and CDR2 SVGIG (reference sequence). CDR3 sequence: CAWRPFGGAQETQYF. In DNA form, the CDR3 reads TGTGCCTGGAGGCCCTTCGGGGGGGCCCAAGAGACCCAGTACTTC.

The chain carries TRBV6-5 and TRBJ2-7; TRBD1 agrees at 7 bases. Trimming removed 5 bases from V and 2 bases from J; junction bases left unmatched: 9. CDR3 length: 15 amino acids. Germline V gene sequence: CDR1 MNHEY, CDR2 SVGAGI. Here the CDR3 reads CASSPPGQWAYEQYF. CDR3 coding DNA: TGTGCCAGCAGTCCCCCGGGACAGTGGGCCTACGAGCAGTACTTC.

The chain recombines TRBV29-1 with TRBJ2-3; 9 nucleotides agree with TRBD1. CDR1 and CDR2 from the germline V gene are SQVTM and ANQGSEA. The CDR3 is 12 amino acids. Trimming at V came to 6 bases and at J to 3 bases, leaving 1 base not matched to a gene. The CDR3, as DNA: TGCAGCGTAGGGACAGGGACAGATACGCAGTATTTT. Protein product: CSVGTGTDTQYF.

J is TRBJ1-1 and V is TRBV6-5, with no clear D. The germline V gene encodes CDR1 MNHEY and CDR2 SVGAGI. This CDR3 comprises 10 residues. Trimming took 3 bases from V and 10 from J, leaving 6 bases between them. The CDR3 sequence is CASSYYTAFF. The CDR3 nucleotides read TGTGCCAGCAGTTATTATACAGCTTTCTTT.

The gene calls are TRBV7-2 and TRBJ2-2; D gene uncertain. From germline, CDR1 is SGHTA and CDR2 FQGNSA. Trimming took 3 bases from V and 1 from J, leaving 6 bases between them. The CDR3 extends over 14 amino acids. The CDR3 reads CASSFTMNTGELFF. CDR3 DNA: TGTGCCAGCAGCTTCACAATGAACACCGGGGAGCTGTTTTTT.

The CDR3 loop reads CASSAAGTGRAAFF. For the CDR3, the DNA is TGTGCCAGCAGCGCGGCTGGGACAGGGCGGGCGGCTTTCTTT. The chain combines TRBV7-2 with TRBJ1-1, with 9 bases matching TRBD1. CDR3 length: 14 amino acids. V was clipped by 5 bases and J by 11 bases; unmatched bases: 12. Germline V lookup: CDR1 SGHTA, CDR2 FQGNSA.

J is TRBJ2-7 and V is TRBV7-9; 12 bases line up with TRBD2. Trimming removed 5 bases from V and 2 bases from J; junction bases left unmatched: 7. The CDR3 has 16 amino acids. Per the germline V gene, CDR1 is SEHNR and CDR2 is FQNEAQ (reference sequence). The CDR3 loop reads CASSLGTSGPAYEQYF. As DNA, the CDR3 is TGTGCCAGCAGCCTCGGGACTAGCGGGCCAGCCTACGAGCAGTACTTC.

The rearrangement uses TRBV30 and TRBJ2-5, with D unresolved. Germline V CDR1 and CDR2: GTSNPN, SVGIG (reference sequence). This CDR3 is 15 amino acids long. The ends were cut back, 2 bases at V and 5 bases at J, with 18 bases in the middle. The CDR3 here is CAWSSQGPRRETQYF. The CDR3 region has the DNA TGTGCCTGGAGTTCTCAAGGGCCTCGACGGGAGACCCAGTACTTC.

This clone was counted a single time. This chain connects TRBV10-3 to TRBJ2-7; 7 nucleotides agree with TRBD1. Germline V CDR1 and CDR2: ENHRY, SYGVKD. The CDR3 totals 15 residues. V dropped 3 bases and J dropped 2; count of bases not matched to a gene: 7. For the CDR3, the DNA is TGTGCCATCAGTGATCAGGGGGAAAGTACCTACGAGCAGTACTTC. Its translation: CAISDQGESTYEQYF.

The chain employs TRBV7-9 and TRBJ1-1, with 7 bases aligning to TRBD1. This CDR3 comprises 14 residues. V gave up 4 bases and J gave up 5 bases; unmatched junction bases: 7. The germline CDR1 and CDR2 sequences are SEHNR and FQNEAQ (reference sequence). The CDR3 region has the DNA TGTGCCAGCAGCTCCTTGGGGACAGCTACTGAAGCTTTCTTT. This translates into CASSSLGTATEAFF.

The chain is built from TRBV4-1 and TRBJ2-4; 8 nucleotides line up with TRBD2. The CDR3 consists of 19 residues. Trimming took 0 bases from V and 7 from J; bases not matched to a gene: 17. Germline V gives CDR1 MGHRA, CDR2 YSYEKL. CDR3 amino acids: CASSQEPGRGGLSKNIQYF. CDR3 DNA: TGCGCCAGCAGCCAAGAACCGGGCCGGGGGGGGCTCAGTAAGAACATTCAGTACTTC.

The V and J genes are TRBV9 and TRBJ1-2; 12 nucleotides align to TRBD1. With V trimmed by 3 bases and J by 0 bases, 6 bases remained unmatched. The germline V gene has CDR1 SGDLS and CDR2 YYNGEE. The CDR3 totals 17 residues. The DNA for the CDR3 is TGTGCCAGCAGCGGCCGGGACAGGGGGCACCCTAACTATGGCTACACCTTC. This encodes CASSGRDRGHPNYGYTF.